Each of the 2 T cell receptor beta chains below was sequenced from the same sample in a study of cytomegalovirus exposure and HLA in healthy donors. The PCR had 60 Vbeta and 13 Jbeta primers. Measured with immunoSEQ multiplex PCR; TCRdb has only the in-frame clones, and not every one. The sample yields roughly 230,000 clones, about 93% seen once. The specimen sequenced was PBMCs. The receptors were gathered from a girl aged 2-10 years in good health and CMV-seronegative.

V usage is TRBV5-4 and J usage is TRBJ2-7, with 11 bases matching TRBD2. CDR1 and CDR2 from the germline V gene are SGHNT and YYREEE (reference sequence). The CDR3 contains 17 residues. Germline trimming cut 3 bases from V and 3 bases from J; bases unmatched to any gene: 11. CDR3 DNA: TGTGCCAGCAGCTCTGGACTAGCGGGCCTTGGTATCTACGAGCAGTACTTC. Protein sequence: CASSSGLAGLGIYEQYF.

CDR3 sequence (DNA): TGTGCTAGTGGGCAAACTGGGGGGACTGAAGCTTTCTTT. This encodes CASGQTGGTEAFF. This chain uses TRBV12-5 with TRBJ1-1; maybe TRBD1 (5 bases). The CDR3 has 13 amino acids. Germline-derived CDR1 and CDR2 are LGHNT and FRNRAP. V was shortened by 6 bases and J by 5 bases, with 13 bases between the two germline ends. Combining the CDR3 with reference TRBV12-5 and TRBJ1-1 gives the whole variable domain DARVTQTPRHKVTEMGQEVTMRCQPILGHNTVFWYRQTMMQGLELLAYFRNRAPLDDSGMPKDRFSAEMPDATLATLKIQPSEPRDSAVYFCASGQTGGTEAFFGQGTRLTVV.